Below are 31 T cell receptor beta chains sequenced from a single sample in a study of identical twins. TCRdb fed the 5' RACE reads into MiXCR, producing one record per CDR3 protein. The sample shows about 530,000 distinct CDR3 sequences, around 24% of them seen only once. This sample also appeared in a second study, on yellow fever vaccine responses in identical twins.

The sequenced sample consisted of CD4+ T cells sorted from blood. These receptors were taken from a young woman in good health.

The chain recombines TRBV20-1 with TRBJ2-3; no definite D call. Germline CDR1 DFQATT, CDR2 SNEGSKA (reference sequence). The CDR3 is 13 amino acids. V was clipped by 1 base and J by 0 bases, with 5 bases between them. The CDR3 DNA reads as TGCAGTGCTAGAGTGGCTAGCACAGATACGCAGTATTTT. It encodes CSARVASTDTQYF.

V gene TRBV7-2 combines with J gene TRBJ2-3; tentatively, D is TRBD1 (6 bases). V dropped 3 bases and J dropped 9 bases, with 22 bases sitting between them. This CDR3 contains 16 residues. Germline CDR1 SGHTA, CDR2 FQGNSA. The CDR3 DNA reads as TGTGCCAGCAGCTTTCTCCCGAGGGGGACGCAGGACACGCAGTATTTT. Translating it yields CASSFLPRGTQDTQYF.

V usage is TRBV4-1 and J usage is TRBJ2-5, with a weak D call TRBD2 (6 bases). The CDR3 contains 17 residues. V dropped 0 bases and J dropped 5 bases, with 19 bases sitting between them. The germline gives CDR1 MGHRA, CDR2 YSYEKL. The DNA for the CDR3 is TGCGCCAGCAGCCAAGACCGTACGGGGGTTGGCAGGGAGACCCAGTACTTC. It yields the protein CASSQDRTGVGRETQYF.

V gene TRBV12-3 or TRBV12-4 combines with J gene TRBJ2-3; possible D gene TRBD2, 6 bases. The CDR3 runs to 13 residues. The ends were cut back, 7 bases at V and 2 bases at J, with 10 bases in the middle. For the CDR3, the DNA is TGTGCCAGCATTCAGGACTACACAGATACGCAGTATTTT. Residues: CASIQDYTDTQYF.

V gene TRBV29-1 combines with J gene TRBJ2-7, with 10 bases fitting TRBD1. The CDR3 covers 15 residues. CDR1 SQVTM and CDR2 ANQGSEA come from the germline V gene. The V segment lost 4 bases and the J segment 8 bases; nucleotides outside the gene matches: 14. CDR3 coding DNA: TGCAGCGTTGCTGGGACAGGGGCTTCTCCTACTCAGCAGTACTTC. Residues: CSVAGTGASPTQQYF.

The V call is TRBV20-1, the J call TRBJ2-5; D is ambiguous. This CDR3 spans 13 amino acids. The ends were cut back, 2 bases at V and 5 bases at J, with 12 bases in the middle. Per the germline V gene, CDR1 is DFQATT and CDR2 is SNEGSKA (reference sequence). CDR3 sequence (DNA): TGCAGTGCTAGACTCTTTCTGACGGAGACCCAGTACTTC. It codes for CSARLFLTETQYF.

The chain links TRBV18 to TRBJ1-2, with D uncertain. Trimming shortened V by 2 bases and J by 5 bases, and 9 bases separated the two germline ends. The germline gives CDR1 KGHSH, CDR2 LQKENI. This CDR3 spans 13 amino acids. CDR3 in amino acids: CASSPAGEYGYTF. The CDR3 bases are TGTGCCAGCTCACCAGCTGGGGAGTATGGCTACACCTTC.

The sample holds a few counts of this clonotype. This chain links TRBV20-1 with TRBJ2-1; D may be TRBD2 (5 bases). The CDR3 contains 17 residues. Trimming stripped 1 base from V and 4 bases from J, with 20 bases between. CDR1 is DFQATT, CDR2 SNEGSKA, per germline (reference sequence). The CDR3 loop reads CSARARLVSGNYNEQFF. CDR3 nucleotides: TGCAGTGCTAGAGCCCGGCTGGTGAGCGGAAATTACAATGAGCAGTTCTTC.

A few counts support this clonotype. This chain joins TRBV3-1 and TRBJ2-7; 10 nucleotides agree with TRBD2. Unmatched junction bases numbered 10, after V lost 2 bases and J lost 6 bases. The CDR3 runs 16 residues. Germline V lookup: CDR1 LGHDT, CDR2 YNNKEL (reference sequence). In nucleotides, the CDR3 is TGTGCCAGCAGCCAACGGCTTTCTAGCGGGAGTAGCGAGCAGTACTTC. The encoded protein is CASSQRLSSGSSEQYF.

This clonotype was detected only a few times. V usage is TRBV7-9 and J usage is TRBJ2-1; 9 nucleotides align to TRBD2. The germline V gene encodes CDR1 SEHNR and CDR2 FQNEAQ (reference sequence). The trim removed 7 bases at V and 4 bases at J, leaving 8 bases unmatched. This CDR3 is built from 15 residues. CDR3 DNA: TGTGCCAGCACCCCCGGCGGGGGGGCGTACAATGAGCAGTTCTTC. Amino acid sequence: CASTPGGGAYNEQFF.

This clonotype was detected only a few times. The rearrangement links TRBV10-3 to TRBJ2-5; D not certain. This CDR3 has 13 amino acids. Trimming took 4 bases from V and 5 from J, leaving 11 bases between them. CDR1 and CDR2 (germline): ENHRY, SYGVKD. The CDR3 region has the DNA TGTGCCATCAGTGGATTACCACCGGAGACCCAGTACTTC. Translation: CAISGLPPETQYF.

In its sample, this clonotype was seen a few times. This chain joins TRBV12-3 or TRBV12-4 and TRBJ1-2, with D possibly being TRBD1 (6 bases). The ends were cut back, 6 bases at V and 8 bases at J, with 13 bases in the middle. The CDR3 consists of 12 residues. The DNA for the CDR3 is TGTGCCAGCAGCCCAGGGGAGTGGGGCTACACCTTC. It specifies CASSPGEWGYTF.

V usage is TRBV12-3 or TRBV12-4 and J usage is TRBJ2-1; D may be TRBD1 (5 bases). V was clipped by 6 bases and J by 5 bases, with 14 bases between them. This CDR3 is 14 amino acids long. Written as DNA, the CDR3 is TGTGCCAGCAGACCAGGGCTTTCTAACAATGAGCAGTTCTTC. Its protein is CASRPGLSNNEQFF.

This clonotype has only a few counts. V and J are TRBV11-1 and TRBJ2-7; D gene unclear. The ends were cut back, 5 bases at V and 3 bases at J, with 14 bases in the middle. This CDR3 region has 14 residues. CDR1 is SGHAT and CDR2 is FQDESV in the germline V gene (reference sequence). This CDR3 reads CASSPGPTDYEQYV. CDR3 coding DNA: TGTGCCAGCAGCCCCGGACCCACCGACTACGAGCAGTACGTC.

The table lists this clonotype with many counts. The chain employs TRBV5-1 and TRBJ1-1; 7 bases are a match to TRBD1. There are 13 residues in the CDR3. Germline trimming cut 0 bases from V and 4 bases from J; bases unmatched to any gene: 0. CDR1 is SGHRS, CDR2 YFSETQ, per germline. The CDR3 nucleotides are TGCGCCAGCAGCTTGGACAGGGGCACTGAAGCTTTCTTT. Translating it yields CASSLDRGTEAFF. The full variable domain, in which reference TRBV5-1 and TRBJ1-1 provide the parts outside the CDR3, is KAGVTQTPRYLIKTRGQQVTLSCSPISGHRSVSWYQQTPGQGLQFLFEYFSETQRNKGNFPGRFSGRQFSNSRSEMNVSTLELGDSALYLCASSLDRGTEAFFGQGTRLTVV.

A few counts support this clonotype. The chain recombines TRBV20-1 with TRBJ2-3; 11 bases are shared with TRBD2. This CDR3 has 15 residues. V was pared by 3 bases and J by 5 bases, with 7 bases of the junction left unmatched. Germline CDR1 reads DFQATT; CDR2 reads SNEGSKA (reference sequence). The CDR3 DNA sequence: TGCAGTGCTAGTAGCGGGAGGGCCCGTGGAGATACGCAGTATTTT. This gives the protein CSASSGRARGDTQYF.

This clonotype was counted many times. The chain has TRBV5-1 and TRBJ2-7, with 9 bases fitting TRBD1. Per germline, CDR1 SGHRS and CDR2 YFSETQ. V shed 0 bases, J shed 6 bases, and the junction held 13 bases outside the gene matches. The CDR3 runs 17 residues. The CDR3 DNA follows: TGCGCCAGCAGCTTGGAAGGAGGGGGACAGGGAAGGGCCGAGCAGTACTTC. Protein product: CASSLEGGGQGRAEQYF.

The chain has TRBV2 and TRBJ1-2, with TRBD1 matching over 7 bases. The CDR3 extends over 14 amino acids. Germline V gene lookup returns CDR1 SNHLY and CDR2 FYNNEI. V gave up 2 bases and J gave up 8 bases; unmatched junction bases: 8. The CDR3 spells CASSERQGMGGYTF. DNA for the CDR3: TGTGCCAGCAGTGAAAGACAGGGCATGGGCGGCTACACCTTC.

This chain joins TRBV2 and TRBJ2-3; no firm D call. Trimming left V 6 bases short and J 0 bases short, with 10 bases between. This CDR3 comprises 14 residues. CDR1 SNHLY and CDR2 FYNNEI come from the germline V gene. The CDR3 region has the DNA TGTGCCAGCAGGCGTGGCGGAAGCACAGATACGCAGTATTTT. The encoded protein is CASRRGGSTDTQYF. Using reference TRBV2 and TRBJ2-3 for the parts outside the CDR3, the full variable domain is EPEVTQTPSHQVTQMGQEVILRCVPISNHLYFYWYRQILGQKVEFLVSFYNNEISEKSEIFDDQFSVERPDGSNFTLKIRSTKLEDSAMYFCASRRGGSTDTQYFGPGTRLTVL.

This clonotype was observed a few times. The chain carries TRBV4-1 and TRBJ1-2, with 7 bases that match TRBD1. The J segment lost 6 bases and the V segment lost 4 bases, leaving 11 bases of the junction unmatched. There are 15 residues in the CDR3. CDR1 is MGHRA and CDR2 is YSYEKL in the germline V gene. This CDR3 is CASSPPGQIGDGYTF. The CDR3 DNA is TGCGCCAGCAGCCCCCCGGGACAGATAGGGGATGGCTACACCTTC.

The rearrangement links TRBV5-1 to TRBJ1-2; the D is unclear. V gave up 0 bases and J gave up 3 bases, with 6 bases separating them. CDR3 length equals 13 residues. Germline V gives CDR1 SGHRS, CDR2 YFSETQ. The CDR3 spells CASSLAGYYGYTF. CDR3 nucleotides: TGCGCCAGCAGCTTGGCGGGCTACTATGGCTACACCTTC.

The CDR3 is CSSLPGTSGSDEQFF. The CDR3 nucleotides are TGCAGTTCCCTACCTGGGACTAGCGGGAGTGATGAGCAGTTCTTC. This chain links TRBV20-1 with TRBJ2-1, with TRBD2 matching over 14 bases. The CDR3 extends over 15 amino acids. The germline CDR1 and CDR2 sequences are DFQATT and SNEGSKA (reference sequence). The ends lost 8 bases at V and 8 bases at J; junction bases unmatched: 11.

The chain links TRBV12-3 or TRBV12-4 to TRBJ1-1; the D is unclear. The V end lost 7 bases, the J end lost 4 bases, and 19 bases lay between the germline ends. CDR3 length: 15 amino acids. The CDR3 DNA follows: TGTGCCAGCAATTCGAAGGCGCCTCTGGGCACTGAAGCTTTCTTT. It codes for CASNSKAPLGTEAFF.

The chain employs TRBV20-1 and TRBJ2-7; TRBD2 agrees at 12 bases. Losses at the gene ends were 4 bases for V and 3 bases for J; bases not matched to a gene: 1. Germline-derived CDR1 and CDR2 are DFQATT and SNEGSKA (reference sequence). The CDR3 loop spans 13 amino acids. The CDR3 here is CSAKTSGSYEQYF. CDR3 nucleotides: TGCAGTGCTAAGACTAGCGGGAGCTACGAGCAGTACTTC.

V is TRBV20-1 and J is TRBJ2-7, with a possible D match to TRBD2 (6 bases). In germline, CDR1 is DFQATT, CDR2 SNEGSKA (reference sequence). The CDR3 loop spans 14 amino acids. V gave up 0 bases and J gave up 2 bases, with 11 bases separating them. The DNA for the CDR3 is TGCAGTGCTAGAGACGAGGGAGGCCCCTACGAGCAGTACTTC. Translated, it gives CSARDEGGPYEQYF.

The rearrangement uses TRBV27 and TRBJ2-5; unclear D gene. The CDR3 is 14 residues long. The germline V gene has CDR1 MNHEY and CDR2 SMNVEV (reference sequence). The ends were cut back, 2 bases at V and 5 bases at J, with 12 bases in the middle. Written as DNA, the CDR3 is TGTGCCAGCAGTTTAATCAACGGTCGGGAGACCCAGTACTTC. Amino acids: CASSLINGRETQYF.

In this sample, this clonotype turned up a few times. This rearrangement joins TRBV28 to TRBJ2-2; perhaps TRBD2 as D (6 bases). Germline CDR1 MDHEN, CDR2 SYDVKM. Trimming cost V 8 bases and J 4 bases, with 20 bases left between them. The CDR3 totals 16 residues. This CDR3 reads CASGSGGAQGTGELFF. The CDR3 DNA sequence: TGTGCCAGCGGGTCTGGAGGGGCGCAGGGCACCGGGGAGCTGTTTTTT.

The chain has TRBV12-3 or TRBV12-4 and TRBJ2-7; TRBD2 agrees at 11 bases. CDR3 length equals 17 residues. The V and J ends lost 3 bases and 3 bases, in that order; junction bases with no gene match: 10. CDR3 sequence: CASSFLASGGSFYEQYF. DNA of the CDR3: TGTGCCAGCAGTTTCCTCGCTAGCGGGGGGTCCTTCTACGAGCAGTACTTC.

The chain joins TRBV5-1 to TRBJ2-3; D may be TRBD1 (5 bases). This CDR3 has 14 residues. V was pared by 7 bases and J by 3 bases, with 15 bases between. CDR1 and CDR2 from the germline V gene are SGHRS and YFSETQ. The DNA of the CDR3 is TGCGCCAGCCAAAAACAGGTGGGGACAGATACGCAGTATTTT. Translation: CASQKQVGTDTQYF. The full variable domain, completed using reference TRBV5-1 and TRBJ2-3, is KAGVTQTPRYLIKTRGQQVTLSCSPISGHRSVSWYQQTPGQGLQFLFEYFSETQRNKGNFPGRFSGRQFSNSRSEMNVSTLELGDSALYLCASQKQVGTDTQYFGPGTRLTVL.

This clonotype was detected a few times. The chain recombines TRBV10-3 with TRBJ2-7; D may be TRBD1 or TRBD2 (6 bases each). Deletions cut 11 bases from V and 2 bases from J, with 19 bases between. Per germline, CDR1 ENHRY and CDR2 SYGVKD. The CDR3 loop spans 14 amino acids. CDR3 amino acids: CASQGTGRAYEQYF. The CDR3, as DNA: TGTGCCTCCCAGGGGACTGGTAGGGCCTACGAGCAGTACTTC.

The chain employs TRBV7-3 and TRBJ2-3, with 10 bases fitting TRBD2. CDR1 SGHTA and CDR2 FQGTGA come from the germline V gene. The CDR3 is 18 residues long. V shed 1 base and J 2 bases; nucleotides not matched to a gene: 9. CDR3 in amino acids: CASSLNMPGLAATDTQYF. In DNA form, the CDR3 reads TGTGCCAGCAGCTTAAACATGCCCGGACTAGCGGCCACAGATACGCAGTATTTT.